The source of this T cell receptor beta chain is a study of CXCR3-negative and CXCR3-positive naive CD8 T cells. The CDR3 has 12 amino acids. Germline lookup yields CDR1 SEHNR and CDR2 FQNEAQ (reference sequence). UMI-labeled 5' RACE TRB cDNA libraries were prepared from the cells. TCRdb re-called the 5' RACE reads and gives one entry per CDR3 protein, without DNA. The sample includes around 160,000 distinct CDR3 sequences. As regards this clonotype: Its specificity is unknown.

The study's findings and limits: Between one naive subset and the other, surface CD5 was comparable, and TCR strength was inferred from TRB CDR3 properties. Relative to CXCR3-negative naive cells, CXCR3-positive naive cells had more hydrophobic TRB CDR3s. Both naive subsets, CXCR3-negative and CXCR3-positive, displayed similar TRBV-TRBJ usage, unlike memory cells.

This chain uses TRBV7-9 with TRBJ1-5. The receptor was derived from a human donor in good health. Some clones in this sample may be carry-over from other donors' samples. The sequencing sample was made of naive CXCR3+ CD8+ T cells from blood. Subset defined: CD45RO-CCR7+CD27+CD95- naive CD8+ T cells expressing CXCR3 (TNR3+). The CDR3 sequence is CASSLSGPPQHF.